The present T cell receptor beta chain was sequenced within a study of identifying expanded T cells in peripheral blood. The V gene's germline CDR1 is LNHNV and CDR2 YYDKDF (reference sequence). The CDR3 length is 17 residues. V was clipped by 3 bases and J by 0 bases, with 16 bases between them. Overall study results and limits: Across healthy donors, higher total template counts meant significantly greater approximately 2-week count variance. Technical replicates showed approximately 1.2 changed clones; two weeks about 16; four weeks 19.

Repertoires were generated with immunoSEQ multiplex PCR, while TCRdb's copy carries only in-frame clones and drops some. The data contain 90,000 or so clones, 70% to 90% of them singletons. During the collection period, no donor immune events like infections were recorded. Note on this clone: Its antigen is unknown.

The sequence was obtained from a person between 18 and 75 years old in good health. The material sequenced was blood. This chain connects TRBV15 to TRBJ2-3; tentatively, D is TRBD2 (6 bases). Here the CDR3 DNA reads TGTGCCACCAGCAGTCCCCTAGGGCGGGGAAGCACAGATACGCAGTATTTT. Translating gives CATSSPLGRGSTDTQYF.